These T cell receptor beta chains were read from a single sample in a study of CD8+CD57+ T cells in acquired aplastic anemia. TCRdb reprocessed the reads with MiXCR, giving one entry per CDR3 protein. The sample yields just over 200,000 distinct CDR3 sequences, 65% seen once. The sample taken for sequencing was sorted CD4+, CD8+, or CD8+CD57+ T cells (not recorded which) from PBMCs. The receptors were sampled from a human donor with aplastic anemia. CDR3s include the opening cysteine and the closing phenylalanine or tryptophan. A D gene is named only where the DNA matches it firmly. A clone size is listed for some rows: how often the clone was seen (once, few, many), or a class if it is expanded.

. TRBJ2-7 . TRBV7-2 CASSRPRQRNSYEQYF TGTGCCAGCAGCCGCCCCCGACAACGCAACTCCTACGAGCAGTACTTC
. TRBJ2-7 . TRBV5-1 CASAEGSVVLEQYF TGCGCCAGCGCGGAGGGCAGTGTAGTACTCGAGCAGTACTTC
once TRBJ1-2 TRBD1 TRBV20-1 CSVTGGTYGYTF TGCAGTGTGACAGGGGGGACCTATGGCTACACCTTC
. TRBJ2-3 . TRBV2 CASSLSTLHTQYF TGTGCCAGCAGTCTTAGCACCCTACATACGCAGTATTTT
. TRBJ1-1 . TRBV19 CASSIGPGAEAFF TGTGCCAGTAGTATAGGGCCCGGGGCTGAAGCTTTCTTT
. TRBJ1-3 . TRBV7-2 CASSPDGALSGNTIYF TGTGCCAGCAGCCCCGACGGGGCCCTCTCTGGAAACACCATATATTTT
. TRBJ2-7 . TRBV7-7 CASSPSDGYEQYF TGTGCTAGCAGCCCCTCGGACGGATACGAGCAGTACTTC
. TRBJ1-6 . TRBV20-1 CSASSGSLSSPLHF TGCAGTGCTAGTTCGGGCTCCTTAAGCTCACCCCTCCACTTT
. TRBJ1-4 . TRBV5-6 CASSLFQGEKLSF TGTGCCAGCAGCTTGTTTCAAGGTGAAAAATTGTCTTTT
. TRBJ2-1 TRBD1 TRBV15 CATSSALGQGRTNEQFF TGTGCCACCAGCAGCGCACTGGGACAGGGACGTACCAATGAGCAGTTCTTC
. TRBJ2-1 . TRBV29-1 CSVHMGRRREQFF TGCAGCGTTCACATGGGCCGAAGGCGCGAGCAGTTCTTC
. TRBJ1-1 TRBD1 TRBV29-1 CSVARQGAWVAFF TGCAGCGTTGCGAGACAGGGGGCCTGGGTAGCTTTCTTT
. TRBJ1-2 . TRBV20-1 CSARDGADDYEQYYGYTF TGCAGTGCCAGGGACGGGGCGGATGATTACGAGCAGTACTATGGCTACACCTTC
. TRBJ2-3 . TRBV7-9 CASSLSTTDTQYF TGTGCCAGCAGCTTGAGTACCACAGATACGCAGTATTTT
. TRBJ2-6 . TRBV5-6 CASSPISGANVLTF TGTGCCAGCAGCCCGATCTCTGGGGCCAACGTCCTGACCTTC
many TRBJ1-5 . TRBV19 CASSPPTVSNQPQHF TGTGCCAGTAGCCCCCCGACAGTTAGCAATCAGCCCCAGCATTTT
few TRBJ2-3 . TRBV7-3 CASSSQGNADTQYF TGTGCCAGCAGCTCCCAGGGTAACGCAGATACGCAGTATTTT
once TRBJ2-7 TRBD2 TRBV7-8 CASSLEPTSGLRNEQYF TGTGCCAGCAGCTTAGAACCCACTAGCGGTCTGAGGAACGAGCAGTACTTC
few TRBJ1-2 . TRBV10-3 CAISEGTVNYGYTF TGTGCCATCAGTGAAGGGACGGTGAACTATGGCTACACCTTC
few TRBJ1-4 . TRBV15 CATSSDAQDNEKLFF TGTGCCACCAGCAGTGATGCACAGGATAATGAAAAACTGTTTTTT
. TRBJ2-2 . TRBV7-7 CASSFTSGTMGGELFF TGTGCCAGCAGCTTTACCTCCGGGACAATGGGCGGGGAGCTGTTTTTT
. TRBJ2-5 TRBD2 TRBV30 CAWSVGSGYGTQYF TGTGCCTGGAGTGTCGGTAGCGGGTATGGGACCCAGTACTTC
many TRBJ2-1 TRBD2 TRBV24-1 CATSEGLADTDEQFF TGTGCCACCAGTGAGGGGCTAGCGGATACGGATGAGCAGTTCTTC
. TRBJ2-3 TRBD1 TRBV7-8 CASRQGMYGTDTQYF TGTGCCAGCCGACAGGGGATGTACGGCACAGATACGCAGTATTTT
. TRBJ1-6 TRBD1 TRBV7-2 CASSPTGESSPLHF TGTGCCAGCAGCCCCACAGGGGAGAGTTCACCCCTCCACTTT
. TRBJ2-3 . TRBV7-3 CASSPTGSRTDTQYF TGTGCCAGCAGCCCAACAGGATCCCGCACAGATACGCAGTATTTT
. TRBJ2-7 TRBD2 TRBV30 CAWTSGGPYEQYF TGTGCCTGGACTAGCGGGGGTCCCTACGAGCAGTACTTC
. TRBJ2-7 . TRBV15 CATSRVDSYEQYF TGTGCCACCAGCAGAGTGGACTCCTACGAGCAGTACTTC
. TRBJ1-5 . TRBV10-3 CAISVDFTSNQPQHF TGTGCCATCAGTGTCGACTTTACGAGCAATCAGCCCCAGCATTTT
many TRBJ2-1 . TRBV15 CATSQAPGGMYNEQFF TGTGCCACCAGCCAGGCCCCGGGCGGCATGTACAATGAGCAGTTCTTC
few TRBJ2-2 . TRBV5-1 CASRIEASTGELFF TGCGCCAGCCGGATCGAAGCATCCACCGGGGAGCTGTTTTTT
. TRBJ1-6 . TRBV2 CASSPGPNSPLHF TGTGCCAGCAGTCCGGGACCTAATTCACCCCTCCACTTT
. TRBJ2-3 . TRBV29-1 CSVARDLGATDTQYF TGCAGCGTTGCTCGGGACCTTGGGGCTACAGATACGCAGTATTTT
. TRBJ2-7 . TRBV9 CASSGTGFPAEQYF TGTGCCAGCAGCGGTACAGGATTTCCCGCCGAGCAGTACTTC
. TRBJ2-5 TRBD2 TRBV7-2 CASSVMRGGRGVQYF TGTGCCAGCAGTGTTATGCGGGGGGGCCGTGGGGTCCAGTACTTC
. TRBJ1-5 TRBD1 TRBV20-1 CSAREGGTGDQPQHF TGCAGTGCTAGAGAAGGAGGGACAGGGGATCAGCCCCAGCATTTT
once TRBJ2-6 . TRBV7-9 CASSLDGSGANVLTF TGTGCCAGCAGCTTAGACGGCTCTGGGGCCAACGTCCTGACTTTC
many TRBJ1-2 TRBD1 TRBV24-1 CATSPGTDIFNYGYTF TGTGCCACCAGTCCCGGGACAGATATCTTTAACTATGGCTACACCTTC
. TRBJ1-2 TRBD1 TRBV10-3 CASSGTGDDYGYTF TGTGCCAGCAGTGGGACAGGGGACGACTATGGCTACACCTTC
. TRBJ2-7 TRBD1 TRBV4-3 CASSPTTGTAYEQYF TGCGCCAGCAGCCCCACGACAGGGACGGCCTACGAGCAGTACTTC
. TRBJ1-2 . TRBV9 CASSPRQGQDYGYTF TGTGCCAGCTCACCAAGGCAGGGTCAGGACTATGGCTACACCTTC
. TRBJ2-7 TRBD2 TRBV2 CASSGLAVQPNEQYF TGTGCCAGCAGCGGACTAGCAGTTCAGCCCAACGAGCAGTACTTC
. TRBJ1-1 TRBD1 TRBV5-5 CASTLGQQEAFF TGTGCCAGCACCTTGGGACAGCAAGAAGCTTTCTTT